The source of this T cell receptor (beta chain) is a study of T cell changes during pregnancy in multiple sclerosis. Germline V lookup: CDR1 LGHNT, CDR2 FRNRAP. V was shortened by 2 bases and J by 4 bases, with 26 bases between the two germline ends. This CDR3 is built from 19 residues. Profiled with immunoSEQ multiplex PCR; TCRdb holds only in-frame clones, not every one. This sample carries 60,000 or so clones, roughly 90% of them seen once, and the ten largest clones take roughly 0.85%. This sequence was found in a female donor with multiple sclerosis, enrolled in a pregnancy study. The genes are TRBV12-5 and TRBJ1-2; the D gene is possibly TRBD1 (6 bases). Sequenced here: peripheral blood, sampled before pregnancy. The CDR3, as DNA: TGTGCTAGTGGTTTGTTAACTACGACAGGCCGAGGGCTGGGCTATGGCTACACCTTC. It yields the protein CASGLLTTTGRGLGYGYTF. Complete variable domain (other parts from reference TRBV12-5 and TRBJ1-2): DARVTQTPRHKVTEMGQEVTMRCQPILGHNTVFWYRQTMMQGLELLAYFRNRAPLDDSGMPKDRFSAEMPDATLATLKIQPSEPRDSAVYFCASGLLTTTGRGLGYGYTFGSGTRLTVV.